This T cell receptor (beta chain) was obtained from a study of beta chain features in type 1 diabetes. V lost 3 bases, J lost 2 bases, and 16 bases lay in between. This CDR3 has 15 residues. Germline V gives CDR1 GTSNPN, CDR2 SVGIG (reference sequence). Broader study findings: Type 1 diabetes patients showed a moderate but significant shortening of TCRB CDR3s in all four CD4+ subsets.

Every isolated RNA sample was fully reverse transcribed, so sequencing captured expressed TCRB transcripts. Deep immunoSEQ sequencing covered naive, central memory and regulatory T cell samples. Clones were sequenced by immunoSEQ multiplex PCR, and TCRdb holds only the in-frame ones, with some missing. The table shows 350,000 to 450,000 clones, with approximately 15% occurring only once. This clone has more than one count but fewer than ten. Its antigen is as yet unknown. This TCR came from a man between 25 and 39 years old in good health. Sequencing was performed on naive CD4+ T cells from blood. The gene calls are TRBV30 and TRBJ1-2, with D unresolved. The CDR3 DNA follows: TGTGCCTGGAGCGGCCGACTTAATTCCAACTATGGCTACACCTTC. Translating gives CAWSGRLNSNYGYTF.